This passage covers 7 T cell receptor beta chains from one sample sequenced in a study of cytomegalovirus exposure and HLA in healthy donors. The PCR had 60 Vbeta and 13 Jbeta primers. Data came from immunoSEQ multiplex PCR; TCRdb stores just in-frame clones and leaves some out. The top ten clones hold 4.8% of a sample with 97,000 or so clones, around 57% of them seen once. Sequenced: PBMCs. The receptors come from a human donor in good health.

V usage is TRBV6-5 and J usage is TRBJ2-7; TRBD1 matches at 8 bases. The CDR3 loop spans 13 amino acids. CDR1 and CDR2 (germline): MNHEY, SVGAGI. Trimming cost V 6 bases and J 6 bases; bases outside gene matches: 7. CDR3 sequence: CASSRNTGGEQYF. The CDR3 bases are TGTGCCAGCAGCCGGAATACAGGGGGCGAGCAGTACTTC.

This clone appeared a few times. The chain has TRBV12-5 and TRBJ2-2; 7 bases fit TRBD1. CDR3 size: 16 residues. Trimming cost V 3 bases and J 4 bases; bases outside gene matches: 8. Germline V gene lookup returns CDR1 LGHNT and CDR2 FRNRAP. This CDR3 is CASGLEGGSGTGELFF. In DNA, the CDR3 is TGTGCTAGTGGTTTAGAAGGGGGCTCGGGCACCGGGGAGCTGTTTTTT.

The V call is TRBV10-2, the J call TRBJ2-5, with 9 bases that match TRBD2. The CDR3 extends over 18 amino acids. The germline V gene encodes CDR1 WSHSY and CDR2 SAAADI. V lost 3 bases and J lost 2; bases outside the gene matches: 13. CDR3 residues: CASSEWMGAGGPQETQYF. For the CDR3, the DNA is TGCGCCAGCAGTGAATGGATGGGTGCGGGAGGGCCTCAAGAGACCCAGTACTTC.

In this sample, this clone turned up a few times. This chain connects TRBV28 to TRBJ1-1; D is ambiguous. The CDR3 loop spans 13 amino acids. The germline CDR1 and CDR2 sequences are MDHEN and SYDVKM. V was trimmed by 6 bases and J by 2 bases, leaving 10 bases between them. The CDR3 protein is CASRPRVNTEAFF. CDR3 bases: TGTGCCAGCAGGCCACGGGTTAACACTGAAGCTTTCTTT. The full variable domain, its missing parts supplied by reference TRBV28 and TRBJ1-1, is DVKVTQSSRYLVKRTGEKVFLECVQDMDHENMFWYRQDPGLGLRLIYFSYDVKMKEKGDIPEGYSVSREKKERFSLILESASTNQTSMYLCASRPRVNTEAFFGQGTRLTVV.

This chain uses TRBV6-6 with TRBJ2-7, with D possibly matching TRBD2 (5 bases). The CDR3 totals 12 residues. CDR1 MNHNY and CDR2 SVGAGI come from the germline V gene (reference sequence). Trimming pared 5 bases from V and 6 bases from J, leaving 11 bases between. DNA of the CDR3: TGTGCCAGCAGTCCCGGACGGGGCGAGCAGTACTTC. Its protein is CASSPGRGEQYF.

The chain employs TRBV5-5 and TRBJ2-5, with D possibly being TRBD1 (6 bases). The CDR3 sequence is 16 residues long. The V and J ends lost 1 base and 0 bases respectively, with 13 bases between them. Germline V gives CDR1 SGHKS, CDR2 YYEKEE (reference sequence). The CDR3 reads CASSLSAGTYQETQYF. The CDR3 region has the DNA TGTGCCAGCAGCTTGTCCGCCGGGACATACCAAGAGACCCAGTACTTC.

The chain recombines TRBV28 with TRBJ2-5; 7 positions agree with TRBD2. This CDR3 contains 15 residues. In germline, CDR1 is MDHEN, CDR2 SYDVKM. The V gene end was trimmed by 7 bases and the J gene end by 0 bases; junction bases not matched to a gene: 8. As DNA, the CDR3 is TGTGCCAGCACCCCGTCAAGCGGGAACCAAGAGACCCAGTACTTC. Its protein product is CASTPSSGNQETQYF.